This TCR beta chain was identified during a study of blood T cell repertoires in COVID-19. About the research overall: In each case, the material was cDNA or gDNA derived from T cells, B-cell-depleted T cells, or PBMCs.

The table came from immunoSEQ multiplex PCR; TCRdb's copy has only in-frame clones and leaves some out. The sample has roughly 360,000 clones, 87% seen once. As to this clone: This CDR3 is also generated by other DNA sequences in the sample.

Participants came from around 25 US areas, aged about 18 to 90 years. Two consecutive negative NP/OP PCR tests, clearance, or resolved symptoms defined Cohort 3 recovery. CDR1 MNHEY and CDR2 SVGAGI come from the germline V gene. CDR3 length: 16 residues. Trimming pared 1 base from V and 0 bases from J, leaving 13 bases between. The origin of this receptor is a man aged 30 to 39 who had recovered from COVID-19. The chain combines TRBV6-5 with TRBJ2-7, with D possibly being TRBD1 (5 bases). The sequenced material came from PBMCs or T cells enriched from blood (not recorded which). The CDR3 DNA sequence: TGTGCCAGCAGTTACTTCGGGCAGGGCAGCTCCTACGAGCAGTACTTC. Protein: CASSYFGQGSSYEQYF.